This T cell receptor beta chain comes out of a study of cytomegalovirus exposure and HLA in healthy donors. About the study: Tens of millions of unique TCRs from HLA-typed donors were held in an early release of data.

The PCR was carried out with 60 Vbeta primers and 13 Jbeta primers. This table comes from immunoSEQ multiplex PCR, and its TCRdb copy is limited to in-frame clones, with some not included. The profile shows over 150,000 clones, under 85% of them singletons. For this clone: Its antigen is unidentified.

Points from the study as a whole: While the bulk of TCR sequences proved rare, some public TCRs turned up in many donors.

The sequence was obtained from a man aged 50-59 years in good health and CMV-seronegative. The sequencing sample was made of PBMCs.

CDR3 residues: CASSLEDRVSYEQYF. The CDR3 bases are TGTGCCAGCAGCTTGGAGGACAGGGTCTCCTACGAGCAGTACTTC. The rearrangement links TRBV5-4 to TRBJ2-5, with 8 nucleotides matching TRBD1. The J call may be mistaken, given a closer DNA end match to TRBJ2-7. The CDR3 consists of 15 residues. Germline CDR1 SGHNT, CDR2 YYREEE (reference sequence).